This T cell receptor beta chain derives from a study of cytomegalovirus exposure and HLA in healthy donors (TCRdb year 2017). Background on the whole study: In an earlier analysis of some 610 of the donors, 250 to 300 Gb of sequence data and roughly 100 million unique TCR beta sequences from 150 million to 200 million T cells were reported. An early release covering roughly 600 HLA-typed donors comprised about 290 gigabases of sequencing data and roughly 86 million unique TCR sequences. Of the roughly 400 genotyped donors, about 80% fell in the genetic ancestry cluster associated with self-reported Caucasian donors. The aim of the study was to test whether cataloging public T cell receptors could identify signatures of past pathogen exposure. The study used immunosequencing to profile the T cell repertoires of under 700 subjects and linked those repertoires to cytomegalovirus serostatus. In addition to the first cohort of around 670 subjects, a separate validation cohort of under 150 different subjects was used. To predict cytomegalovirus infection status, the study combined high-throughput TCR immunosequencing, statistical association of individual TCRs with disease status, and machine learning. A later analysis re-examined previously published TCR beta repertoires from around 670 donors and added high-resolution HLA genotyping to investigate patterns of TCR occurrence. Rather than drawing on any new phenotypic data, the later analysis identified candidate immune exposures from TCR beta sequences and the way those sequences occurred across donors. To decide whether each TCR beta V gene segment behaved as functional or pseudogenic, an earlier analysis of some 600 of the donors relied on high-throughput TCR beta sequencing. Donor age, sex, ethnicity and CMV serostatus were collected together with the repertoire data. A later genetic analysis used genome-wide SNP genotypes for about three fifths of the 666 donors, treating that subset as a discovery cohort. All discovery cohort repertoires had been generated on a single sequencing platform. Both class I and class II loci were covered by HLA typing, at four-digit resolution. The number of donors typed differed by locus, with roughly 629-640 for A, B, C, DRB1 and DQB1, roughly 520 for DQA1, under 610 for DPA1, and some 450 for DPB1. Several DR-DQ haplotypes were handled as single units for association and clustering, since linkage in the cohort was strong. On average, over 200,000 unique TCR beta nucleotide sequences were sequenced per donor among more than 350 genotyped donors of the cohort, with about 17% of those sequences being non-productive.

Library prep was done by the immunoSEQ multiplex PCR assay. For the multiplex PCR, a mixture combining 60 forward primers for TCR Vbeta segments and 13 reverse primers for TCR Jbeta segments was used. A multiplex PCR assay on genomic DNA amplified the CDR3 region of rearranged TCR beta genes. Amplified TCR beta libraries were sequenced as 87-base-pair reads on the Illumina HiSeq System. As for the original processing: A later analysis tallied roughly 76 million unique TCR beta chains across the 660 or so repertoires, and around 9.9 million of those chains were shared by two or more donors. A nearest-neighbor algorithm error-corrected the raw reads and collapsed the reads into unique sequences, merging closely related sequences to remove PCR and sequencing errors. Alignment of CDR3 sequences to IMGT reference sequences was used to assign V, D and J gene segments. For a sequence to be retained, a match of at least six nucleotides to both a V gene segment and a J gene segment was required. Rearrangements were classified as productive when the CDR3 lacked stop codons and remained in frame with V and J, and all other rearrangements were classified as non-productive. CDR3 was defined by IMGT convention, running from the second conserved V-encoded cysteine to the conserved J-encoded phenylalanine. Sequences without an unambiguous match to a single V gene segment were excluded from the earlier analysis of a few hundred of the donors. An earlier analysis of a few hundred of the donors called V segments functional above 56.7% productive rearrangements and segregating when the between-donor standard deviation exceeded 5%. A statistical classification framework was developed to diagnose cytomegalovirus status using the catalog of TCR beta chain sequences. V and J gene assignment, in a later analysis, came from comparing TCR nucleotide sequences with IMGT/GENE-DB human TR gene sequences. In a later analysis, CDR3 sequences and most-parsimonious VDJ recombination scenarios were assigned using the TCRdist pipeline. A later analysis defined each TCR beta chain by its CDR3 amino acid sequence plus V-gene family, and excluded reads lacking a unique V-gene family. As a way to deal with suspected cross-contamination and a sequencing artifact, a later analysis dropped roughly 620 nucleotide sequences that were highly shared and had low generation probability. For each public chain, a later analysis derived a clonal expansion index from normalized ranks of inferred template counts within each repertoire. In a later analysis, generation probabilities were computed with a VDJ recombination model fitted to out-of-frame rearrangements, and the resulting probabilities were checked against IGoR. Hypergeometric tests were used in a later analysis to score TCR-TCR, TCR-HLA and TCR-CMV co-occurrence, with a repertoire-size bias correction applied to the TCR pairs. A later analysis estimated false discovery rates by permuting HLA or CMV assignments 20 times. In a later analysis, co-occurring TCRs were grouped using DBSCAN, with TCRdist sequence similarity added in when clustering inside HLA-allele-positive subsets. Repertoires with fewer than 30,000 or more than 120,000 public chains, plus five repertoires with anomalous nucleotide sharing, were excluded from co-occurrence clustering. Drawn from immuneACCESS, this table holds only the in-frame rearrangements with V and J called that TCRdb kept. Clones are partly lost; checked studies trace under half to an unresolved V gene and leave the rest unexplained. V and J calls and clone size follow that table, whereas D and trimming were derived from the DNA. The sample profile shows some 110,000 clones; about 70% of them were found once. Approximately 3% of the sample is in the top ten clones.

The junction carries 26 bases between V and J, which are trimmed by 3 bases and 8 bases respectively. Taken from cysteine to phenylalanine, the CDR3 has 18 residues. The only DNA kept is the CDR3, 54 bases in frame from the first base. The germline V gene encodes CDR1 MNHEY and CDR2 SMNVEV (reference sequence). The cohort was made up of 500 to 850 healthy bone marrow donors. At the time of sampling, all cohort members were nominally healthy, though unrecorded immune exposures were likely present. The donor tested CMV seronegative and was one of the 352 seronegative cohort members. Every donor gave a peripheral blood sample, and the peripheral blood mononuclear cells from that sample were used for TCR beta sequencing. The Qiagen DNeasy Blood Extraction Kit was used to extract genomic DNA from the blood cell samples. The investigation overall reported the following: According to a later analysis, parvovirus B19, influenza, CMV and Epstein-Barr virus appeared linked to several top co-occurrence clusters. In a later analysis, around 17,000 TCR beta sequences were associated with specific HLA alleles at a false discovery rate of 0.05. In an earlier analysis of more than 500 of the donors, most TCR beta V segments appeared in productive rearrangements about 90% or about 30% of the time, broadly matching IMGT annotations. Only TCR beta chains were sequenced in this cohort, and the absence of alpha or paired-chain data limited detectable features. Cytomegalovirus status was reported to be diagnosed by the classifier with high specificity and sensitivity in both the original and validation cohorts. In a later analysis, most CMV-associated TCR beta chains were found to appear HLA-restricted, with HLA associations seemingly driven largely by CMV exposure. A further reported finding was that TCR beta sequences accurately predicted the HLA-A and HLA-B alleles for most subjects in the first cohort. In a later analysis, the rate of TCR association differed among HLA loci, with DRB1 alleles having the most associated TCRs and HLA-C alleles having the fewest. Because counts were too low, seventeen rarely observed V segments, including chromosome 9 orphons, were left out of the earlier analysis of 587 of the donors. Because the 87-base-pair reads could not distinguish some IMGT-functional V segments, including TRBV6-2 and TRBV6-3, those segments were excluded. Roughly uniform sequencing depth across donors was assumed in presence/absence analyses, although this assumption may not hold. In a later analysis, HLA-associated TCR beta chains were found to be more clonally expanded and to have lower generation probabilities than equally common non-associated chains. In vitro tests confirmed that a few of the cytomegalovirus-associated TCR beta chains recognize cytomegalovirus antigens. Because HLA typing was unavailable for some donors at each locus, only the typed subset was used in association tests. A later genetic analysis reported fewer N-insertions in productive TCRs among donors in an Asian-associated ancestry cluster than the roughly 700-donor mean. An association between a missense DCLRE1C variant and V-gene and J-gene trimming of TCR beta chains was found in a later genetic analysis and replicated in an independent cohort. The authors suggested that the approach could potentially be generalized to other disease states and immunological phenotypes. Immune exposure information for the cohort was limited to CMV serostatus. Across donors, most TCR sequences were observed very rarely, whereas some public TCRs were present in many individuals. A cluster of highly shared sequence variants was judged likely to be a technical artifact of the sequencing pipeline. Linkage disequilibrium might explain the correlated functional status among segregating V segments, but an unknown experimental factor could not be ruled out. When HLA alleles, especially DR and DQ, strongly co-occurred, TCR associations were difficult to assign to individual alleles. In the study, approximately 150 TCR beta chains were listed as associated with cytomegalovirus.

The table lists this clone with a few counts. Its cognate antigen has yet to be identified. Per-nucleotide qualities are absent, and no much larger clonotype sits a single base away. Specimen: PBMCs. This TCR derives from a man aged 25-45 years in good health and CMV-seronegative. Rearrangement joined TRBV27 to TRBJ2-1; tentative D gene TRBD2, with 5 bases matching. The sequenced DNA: TGTGCCAGCAGTTTCGATCGGCCCCAAGGACTGGGTTCTTATGAGCAGTTCTTC. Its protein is CASSFDRPQGLGSYEQFF.